The 20 T cell receptor beta chains reported below all come from one sample, sequenced in a study of blood T cells in healthy people across ages. For the second PCR, which ran for about 7 to 11 cycles, a sample-barcoded 5' primer and a J-beta primer mix were used. Each CDR3 protein gets one entry after TCRdb re-called the 5' RACE reads with MiXCR. The profile shows almost 800,000 distinct CDR3 sequences, 55% to 70% of them singletons. Sample: blood. These receptors were collected from a man aged 25-45 years in good health.

The genes are TRBV30 and TRBJ2-5; D unresolved. Trimming pared 1 base from V and 1 base from J, leaving 7 bases between. Germline V gene data show CDR1 as GTSNPN and CDR2 as SVGIG (reference sequence). CDR3 length: 13 amino acids. The CDR3 here is CAWSGDFQETQYF. In DNA, the CDR3 is TGTGCCTGGAGTGGCGACTTCCAAGAGACCCAGTACTTC.

This clonotype was recorded a few times. The chain couples TRBV11-2 to TRBJ2-1, with TRBD2 identical over 8 bases. Germline lookup yields CDR1 SGHAT and CDR2 FQNNGV. This CDR3 has 17 residues. J gave up 4 bases and V 5 bases, and 13 bases lay outside the gene matches. CDR3 nucleotides: TGTGCCAGCAGCCGTTTAGCGGGGACCGCGGGGTACAATGAGCAGTTCTTC. Its translation is CASSRLAGTAGYNEQFF.

This chain uses TRBV7-8 with TRBJ2-3; D gene unclear. This CDR3 comprises 14 residues. The germline V gene has CDR1 SGHVS and CDR2 FQNEAQ. V lost 1 base, J lost 4 bases, and 9 bases lay in between. The CDR3 DNA reads TGTGCCAGCAGCTTAGGCTCCCCGGCAGATACGCAGTATTTT. It specifies CASSLGSPADTQYF. Filled out from reference TRBV7-8 and TRBJ2-3, the complete variable domain reads GAGVSQSPRYKVAKRGQDVALRCDPISGHVSLFWYQQALGQGPEFLTYFQNEAQLDKSGLPSDRFFAERPEGSVSTLKIQRTQQEDSAVYLCASSLGSPADTQYFGPGTRLTVL.

The CDR3 region has the DNA TGTGCCAGCAGTCGGGACATAGCTAACACTGAAGCTTTCTTT. This translates into CASSRDIANTEAFF. The chain is built from TRBV2 and TRBJ1-1, with a possible D match to TRBD1 (6 bases). V lost 5 bases, J lost 2 bases, and 12 bases lay in between. The CDR3 runs 14 residues. CDR1 is SNHLY, CDR2 FYNNEI, per germline.

The chain combines TRBV5-1 with TRBJ2-3, with 10 bases lining up with TRBD2. Per germline, CDR1 SGHRS and CDR2 YFSETQ. The junction had 4 bases not matched to a gene; V was cut back by 1 base and J by 5 bases. The CDR3 spans 15 residues. CDR3 amino acids: CASSLIAGGGDTQYF. DNA for the CDR3: TGCGCCAGCAGCTTGATAGCGGGAGGTGGAGATACGCAGTATTTT.

The CDR3 here is CASSHRGLSPNYGYTF. As DNA, the CDR3 is TGTGCCAGCAGCCACAGGGGACTCTCGCCTAACTATGGCTACACCTTC. The V gene is TRBV3-1, the J gene TRBJ1-2, with a tentative D call TRBD1 (6 bases). The germline V and J ends were trimmed by 3 bases and 0 bases, with 14 bases remaining between them. The CDR3 runs to 16 residues. In germline, CDR1 is LGHDT, CDR2 YNNKEL (reference sequence).

This clonotype was found a few times. The rearrangement joins TRBV7-9 to TRBJ2-7; 8 bases fit TRBD1. V dropped 5 bases and J dropped 3; count of bases not matched to a gene: 15. This CDR3 spans 17 amino acids. Germline loops: CDR1 SEHNR, CDR2 FQNEAQ (reference sequence). The DNA for the CDR3 is TGTGCCAGCAGCCCTGGGGGGACAGGACCCGACCTCTACGAGCAGTACTTC. Translation: CASSPGGTGPDLYEQYF. Looking up the rest from reference TRBV7-9 and TRBJ2-7 gives the full variable domain: DTGVSQNPRHKITKRGQNVTFRCDPISEHNRLYWYRQTLGQGPEFLTYFQNEAQLEKSRLLSDRFSAERPKGSFSTLEIQRTEQGDSAMYLCASSPGGTGPDLYEQYFGPGTRLTVT.

This clonotype was seen only a few times. The V and J genes are TRBV7-2 and TRBJ1-2, with D possibly matching TRBD1 (5 bases). Trimming removed 1 base from V and 0 bases from J, with 6 bases in between. The CDR3 totals 14 residues. Germline V lookup: CDR1 SGHTA, CDR2 FQGNSA. The DNA of the CDR3 is TGTGCCAGCAGCTTAGTAGGGGCTAACTATGGCTACACCTTC. It translates to CASSLVGANYGYTF.

The chain couples TRBV25-1 to TRBJ1-4; D is unclear. CDR1 and CDR2 from the germline V gene are MGHDK and SYGVNS. This CDR3 spans 15 amino acids. Trimming took 0 bases from V and 5 from J, leaving 10 bases between them. In DNA form, the CDR3 reads TGTGCCAGCAGTGAATACGGAAGGGTGAATGAAAAACTGTTTTTT. Protein sequence: CASSEYGRVNEKLFF.

The V gene is TRBV29-1, the J gene TRBJ2-3; D is unclear. There are 13 residues in the CDR3. Germline CDR1 SQVTM, CDR2 ANQGSEA. V was pared by 7 bases and J by 3 bases, with 14 bases between. CDR3 amino acids: CSAVRAPTDTQYF. The CDR3 DNA reads as TGCAGCGCCGTCCGGGCCCCGACAGATACGCAGTATTTT.

The J gene is TRBJ1-1, the V gene TRBV5-1; D possibly corresponds to TRBD1 (6 bases). V lost 2 bases and J lost 1, with 12 bases in between. Germline CDR1 is SGHRS and CDR2 is YFSETQ. CDR3 size: 15 residues. The CDR3 sequence: CASSFGGQTNTEAFF. CDR3 coding DNA: TGCGCCAGCAGCTTCGGTGGACAGACGAACACTGAAGCTTTCTTT.

The V and J genes are TRBV7-3 and TRBJ2-1, with D possibly TRBD2 on 6 matching bases. The ends were cut back, 4 bases at V and 7 bases at J, with 20 bases in the middle. The CDR3 length is 16 residues. Germline CDR1 and CDR2: SGHTA and FQGTGA. Here the CDR3 reads CASSSRPGTSSNEQFF. DNA for the CDR3: TGTGCCAGCAGCTCTCGGCCCGGGACTTCTTCAAATGAGCAGTTCTTC. The full variable domain, rest sourced from reference TRBV7-3 and TRBJ2-1, is GAGVSQTPSNKVTEKGKYVELRCDPISGHTALYWYRQSLGQGPEFLIYFQGTGAADDSGLPNDRFFAVRPEGSVSTLKIQRTERGDSAVYLCASSSRPGTSSNEQFFGPGTRLTVL.

V is TRBV6-2 or TRBV6-3 and J is TRBJ1-1; TRBD1 agrees at 11 bases. Germline lookup yields CDR1 MNHEY and CDR2 SVGEGT. The V and J ends lost 7 bases and 9 bases, in that order; junction bases with no gene match: 10. This CDR3 spans 14 amino acids. The CDR3 is CASTGDRGIVKAFF. For the CDR3, the DNA is TGTGCCAGCACCGGGGACAGGGGGATCGTTAAAGCTTTCTTT.

The CDR3 sequence: CASSAGTSTDTQYF. The CDR3 coding sequence is TGTGCCAGCAGCGCCGGGACTAGCACAGATACGCAGTATTTT. V is TRBV9 and J is TRBJ2-3, with D possibly matching TRBD2 (6 bases). The CDR3 has 14 residues. CDR1 is SGDLS and CDR2 is YYNGEE in the germline V gene. The V end was cut by 3 bases, the J end by 0 bases, with 8 bases between.

This clonotype was counted a single time. The chain has TRBV5-1 and TRBJ1-2, with D maybe TRBD1 (6 bases). The V end was cut by 0 bases, the J end by 6 bases, with 9 bases between. From germline, CDR1 is SGHRS and CDR2 YFSETQ. The CDR3 runs to 13 residues. The CDR3, as DNA: TGCGCCAGCAGCTTGGAAGGGGGAAATGGCTACACCTTC. Translated: CASSLEGGNGYTF. Combining the CDR3 with reference TRBV5-1 and TRBJ1-2 gives the whole variable domain KAGVTQTPRYLIKTRGQQVTLSCSPISGHRSVSWYQQTPGQGLQFLFEYFSETQRNKGNFPGRFSGRQFSNSRSEMNVSTLELGDSALYLCASSLEGGNGYTFGSGTRLTVV.

This chain uses TRBV29-1 with TRBJ2-7; TRBD2 is a possible D gene (7 bases). The V gene's germline CDR1 is SQVTM and CDR2 ANQGSEA. V was cut by 7 bases and J by 5 bases, with 18 bases left in between. The CDR3 totals 13 residues. The CDR3 DNA reads as TGCAGCGGCCTACGGGGAGGGGACAACGAGCAGTACTTC. Its protein is CSGLRGGDNEQYF.

J is TRBJ2-1 and V is TRBV9; possibly TRBD2 for D (5 bases). Germline V gene sequence: CDR1 SGDLS, CDR2 YYNGEE. The ends were cut back, 3 bases at V and 15 bases at J, with 16 bases in the middle. This CDR3 has 12 residues. The CDR3 protein is CASSAEGGPRFF. In DNA form, the CDR3 reads TGTGCCAGCAGCGCCGAGGGCGGCCCACGGTTCTTC.

The chain has TRBV7-2 and TRBJ1-5; D call uncertain. The length of the CDR3 is 14 residues. The V gene's germline CDR1 is SGHTA and CDR2 FQGNSA. V dropped 1 base and J dropped 5 bases, with 9 bases sitting between them. The CDR3: CASSLDVRYQPQHF. The CDR3 nucleotides read TGTGCCAGCAGCTTAGACGTCAGATATCAGCCCCAGCATTTT. Looking up the rest from reference TRBV7-2 and TRBJ1-5 gives the full variable domain: GAGVSQSPSNKVTEKGKDVELRCDPISGHTALYWYRQSLGQGLEFLIYFQGNSAPDKSGLPSDRFSAERTGGSVSTLTIQRTQQEDSAVYLCASSLDVRYQPQHFGDGTRLSIL.

The rearrangement joins TRBV7-2 to TRBJ2-7; 10 bases map to TRBD1. The CDR3 length is 16 residues. Per the germline V gene, CDR1 is SGHTA and CDR2 is FQGNSA. V was clipped by 3 bases and J by 2 bases; unmatched bases: 7. DNA for the CDR3: TGTGCCAGCAGCTTGGTCTCCGGACAGGGGGCCTACGAGCAGTACTTC. Translated, it gives CASSLVSGQGAYEQYF.

The genes are TRBV6-5 and TRBJ2-4; TRBD1 might be the D (5 bases). CDR1 is MNHEY and CDR2 is SVGAGI in the germline V gene. V lost 6 bases to trimming and J lost 1 base, with 13 bases between them. This CDR3 region has 15 residues. Written as DNA, the CDR3 is TGTGCCAGCAGCAGCGACAGCTGGGCCAAAAACATTCAGTACTTC. Amino acid sequence: CASSSDSWAKNIQYF.